This T cell receptor (beta chain) was found in a study of CD8 T cells in ankylosing spondylitis (dated 2017 in TCRdb). With respect to the entire study: The study profiled T cell receptor beta repertoires in healthy donors and ankylosing spondylitis patients to find disease-linked TCR variants. Samples of peripheral blood were taken, and for ankylosing spondylitis patients, synovial fluid was collected as well. The whole study cohort included 85 to 120 healthy donors and 20 to 25 ankylosing spondylitis patients. What the research found in general, with its limitations: The disease-linked clones had a CD8+ phenotype and were found at relatively low frequencies in peripheral blood. Some of the motif variants had been reported before in the synovial fluid and blood of reactive arthritis patients, a finding that suggests common disease-initiation mechanisms. The disease-linked clones were reported as significantly enriched in matched synovial fluid samples from ankylosing spondylitis patients. Blood from ankylosing spondylitis patients appeared to be characterized by a TCR beta motif composed of 7 to 9 highly homologous amino acid variants.

This clonotype turned up a few times. There is no known antigen for this receptor. The sample holds no much larger clone one base away, and base qualities are not on file. For sequencing, an Illumina HiSeq 2500 was employed. Quantitative 5'-RACE with molecular barcodes was used to prepare TCR beta libraries. In the authors' own workflow: To identify disease-linked TCR variants, a new computational method was used, one built on a probabilistic model of VDJ rearrangement. Clones were called with MiXCR by TCRdb after fastp trimmed the public reads at Q25, and only in-frame beta chains were retained. Rows merge per CDR3 protein into single entries with the most common DNA and genes. What appears here as the V and J calls and clone size reflects TCRdb's work, not the paper's. Present in this sample are 200,000 to 250,000 distinct CDR3 sequences, under 8.5% of which were seen just once. Of the sample, 4.5% to 5% is held by the ten largest clones.

The CDR3 sequence holds 15 residues, the cysteine and phenylalanine included. The sequence is cut down to CDR3 DNA, 45 bases in frame from base 1. Clipping removes 5 bases from V and 6 bases from J, with 7 as the unmatched junction base count. Sequences SGHTA (CDR1) and FQGNSA (CDR2) are obtained from the germline V gene. Sequenced: blood, either unsorted or a sorted T cell fraction (not recorded which). This sequence was found in a female donor with ankylosing spondylitis or in good health (not recorded which). The receptor chain draws on TRBV7-2 and TRBJ2-1, with 10 junctional bases fitting TRBD1. The nucleotides read TGTGCCAGCAGCCGAACGGGACAGGGGTCCAATGAGCAGTTCTTC. Its translation reads: CASSRTGQGSNEQFF.